This record looks at one T cell receptor beta chain sequence and its context. V lost 5 bases and J lost 7, with 10 bases in between. Germline lookup yields CDR1 SGHRS and CDR2 YFSETQ. This CDR3 is built from 12 residues. Template: tumor biopsy or peripheral blood genomic DNA, 616-6,004 ng per sample. This record comes from a study of T cells in tumors after PD-1 blockade. About the research overall: No patient had prior checkpoint blockade, systemic immunosuppression, or radiotherapy within 4 weeks.

Using immunoSEQ multiplex PCR, the repertoire was profiled, and TCRdb retains in-frame clones only, with some absent. The table has approximately 45,000 clones, under 85% seen once; the top ten hold about 9.3%. J is TRBJ2-1 and V is TRBV5-1; D is undetermined. Sequenced material: PBMCs, taken before anti-PD-1 therapy. The sequence was obtained from a human donor with advanced basal cell or squamous cell carcinoma (not recorded which). The CDR3 is CASRREGNEQFF. Written as DNA, the CDR3 is TGCGCCAGCAGGAGAGAAGGGAATGAGCAGTTCTTC.